Below are 2 T cell receptor beta chains sequenced from a single sample in a study of T cell repertoires in cytomegalovirus infection. Each CDR3 protein is one row after TCRdb ran MiXCR on the reads. This table has about 280,000 distinct CDR3 sequences, 20% to 25% appearing once. These TCRs' antigens remain unknown. The starting material was cultured PBMCs, obtained from culture after CMV antigen stimulation. The receptors were sampled from a human donor in good health (CMV status not recorded). Some clones in this sample may be carry-over from other donors' samples.

V and J are TRBV15 and TRBJ2-1, with D possibly matching TRBD2 (5 bases). Trimming left V 1 base short and J 7 bases short, with 14 bases between. The length of the CDR3 is 15 residues. Germline values: CDR1 LNHNV, CDR2 YYDKDF (reference sequence). The CDR3, as DNA: TGTGCCACCAGCAGAGTCCTAGCTCTGGGAAATGAGCAGTTCTTC. It yields the protein CATSRVLALGNEQFF.

This chain joins TRBV27 and TRBJ2-7; possibly TRBD1 for D (5 bases). The germline V gene encodes CDR1 MNHEY and CDR2 SMNVEV (reference sequence). The CDR3 sequence is 15 residues long. V was cut by 2 bases and J by 0 bases, with 11 bases left in between. Here the CDR3 reads CASSLNGQGSYEQYV. The CDR3 nucleotides are TGTGCCAGCAGTTTAAACGGTCAGGGCTCCTACGAGCAGTACGTC.